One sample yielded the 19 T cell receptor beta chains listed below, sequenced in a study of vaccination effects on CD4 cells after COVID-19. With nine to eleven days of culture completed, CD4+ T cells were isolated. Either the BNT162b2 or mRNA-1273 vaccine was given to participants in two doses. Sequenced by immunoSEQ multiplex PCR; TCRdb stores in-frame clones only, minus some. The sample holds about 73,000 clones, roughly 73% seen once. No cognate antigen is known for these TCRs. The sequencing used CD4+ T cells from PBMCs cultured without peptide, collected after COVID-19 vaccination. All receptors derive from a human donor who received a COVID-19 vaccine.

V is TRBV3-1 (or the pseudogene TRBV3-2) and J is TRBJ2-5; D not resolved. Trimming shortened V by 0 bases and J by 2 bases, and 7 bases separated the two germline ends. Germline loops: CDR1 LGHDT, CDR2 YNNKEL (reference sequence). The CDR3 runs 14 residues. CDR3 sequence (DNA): TGTGCCAGCAGCCAAGATCGGATACAAGAGACCCAGTACTTC. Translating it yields CASSQDRIQETQYF.

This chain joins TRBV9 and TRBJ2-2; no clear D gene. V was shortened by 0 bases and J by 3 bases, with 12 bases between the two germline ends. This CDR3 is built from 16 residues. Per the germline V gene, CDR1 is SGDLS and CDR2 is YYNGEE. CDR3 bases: TGTGCCAGCAGCGTAGATGCAGACCTTTACACCGGGGAGCTGTTTTTT. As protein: CASSVDADLYTGELFF.

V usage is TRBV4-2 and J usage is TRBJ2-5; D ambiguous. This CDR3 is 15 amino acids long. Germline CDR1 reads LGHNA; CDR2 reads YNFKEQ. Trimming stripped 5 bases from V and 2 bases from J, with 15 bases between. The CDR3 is CASSARYSGQETQYF. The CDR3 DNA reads TGTGCCAGCAGCGCAAGATATTCCGGGCAAGAGACCCAGTACTTC.

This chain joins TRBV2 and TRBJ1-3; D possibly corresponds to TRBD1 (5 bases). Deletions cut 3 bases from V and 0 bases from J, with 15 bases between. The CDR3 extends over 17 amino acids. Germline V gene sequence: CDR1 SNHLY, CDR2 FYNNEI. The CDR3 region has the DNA TGTGCCAGCAGTGATCGGGCCAGGGCCTTCTCTGGAAACACCATATATTTT. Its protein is CASSDRARAFSGNTIYF.

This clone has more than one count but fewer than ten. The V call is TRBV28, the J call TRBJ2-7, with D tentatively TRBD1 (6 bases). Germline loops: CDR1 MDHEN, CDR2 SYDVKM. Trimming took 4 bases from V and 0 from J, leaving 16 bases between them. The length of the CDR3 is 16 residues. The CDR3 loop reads CASSSPLRQASYEQYV. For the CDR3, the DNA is TGTGCCAGCAGTTCCCCCCTGAGACAGGCCTCCTACGAGCAGTACGTC.

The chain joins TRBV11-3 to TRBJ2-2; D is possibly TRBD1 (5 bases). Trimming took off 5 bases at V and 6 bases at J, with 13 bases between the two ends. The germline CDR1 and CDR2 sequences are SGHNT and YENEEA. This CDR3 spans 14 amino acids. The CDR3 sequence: CASSPTASPGELFF. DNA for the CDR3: TGTGCCAGCAGCCCGACAGCATCCCCCGGGGAGCTGTTTTTT.

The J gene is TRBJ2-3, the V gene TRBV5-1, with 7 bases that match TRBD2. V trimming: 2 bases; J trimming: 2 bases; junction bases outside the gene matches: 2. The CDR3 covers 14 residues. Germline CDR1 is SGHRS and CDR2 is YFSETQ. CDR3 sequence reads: CASSLLANTDTQYF. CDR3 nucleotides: TGCGCCAGCAGCTTACTAGCGAACACAGATACGCAGTATTTT.

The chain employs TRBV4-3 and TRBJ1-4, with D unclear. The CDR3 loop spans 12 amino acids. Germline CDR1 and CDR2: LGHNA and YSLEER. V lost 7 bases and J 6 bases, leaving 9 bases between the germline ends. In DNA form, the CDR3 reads TGCGCCAGCAATGGGCCGGATGAAAAACTGTTTTTT. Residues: CASNGPDEKLFF.

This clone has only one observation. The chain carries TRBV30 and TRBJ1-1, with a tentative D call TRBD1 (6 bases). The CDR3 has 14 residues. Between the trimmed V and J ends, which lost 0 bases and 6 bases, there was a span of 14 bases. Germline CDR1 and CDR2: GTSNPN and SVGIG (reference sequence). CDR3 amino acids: CAWSVGGGISEAFF. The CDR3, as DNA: TGTGCCTGGAGTGTAGGGGGGGGCATCTCTGAAGCTTTCTTT.

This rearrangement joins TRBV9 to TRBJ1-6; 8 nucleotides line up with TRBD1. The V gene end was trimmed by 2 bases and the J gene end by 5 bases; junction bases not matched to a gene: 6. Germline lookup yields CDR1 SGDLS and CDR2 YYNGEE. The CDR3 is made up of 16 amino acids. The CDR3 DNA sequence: TGTGCCAGCAGCGTGGACAGGGCGGCAGATAATTCACCCCTCCACTTT. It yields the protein CASSVDRAADNSPLHF. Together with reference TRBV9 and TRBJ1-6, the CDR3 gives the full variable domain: DSGVTQTPKHLITATGQRVTLRCSPRSGDLSVYWYQQSLDQGLQFLIQYYNGEERAKGNILERFSAQQFPDLHSELNLSSLELGDSALYFCASSVDRAADNSPLHFGNGTRLTVT.

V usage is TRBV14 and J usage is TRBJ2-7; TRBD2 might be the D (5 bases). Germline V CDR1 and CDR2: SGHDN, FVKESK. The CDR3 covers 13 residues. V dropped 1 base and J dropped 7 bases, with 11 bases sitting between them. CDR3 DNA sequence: TGTGCCAGCAGCCAAGGAGGGATGAGGGAGCAGTACGTC. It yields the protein CASSQGGMREQYV.

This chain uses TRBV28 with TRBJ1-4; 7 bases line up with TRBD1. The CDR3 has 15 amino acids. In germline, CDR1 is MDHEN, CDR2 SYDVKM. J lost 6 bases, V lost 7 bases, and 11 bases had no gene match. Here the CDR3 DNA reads TGTGCCAGCAAGGGGGAGACAGGGAAAGATGAAAAACTGTTTTTT. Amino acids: CASKGETGKDEKLFF.

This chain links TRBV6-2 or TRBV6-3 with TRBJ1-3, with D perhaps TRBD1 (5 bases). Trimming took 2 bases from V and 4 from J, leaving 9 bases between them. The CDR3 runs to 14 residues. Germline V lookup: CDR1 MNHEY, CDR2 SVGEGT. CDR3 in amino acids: CASSYRPGGNTIYF. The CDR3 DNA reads TGTGCCAGCAGTTACCGGCCAGGGGGAAACACCATATATTTT.

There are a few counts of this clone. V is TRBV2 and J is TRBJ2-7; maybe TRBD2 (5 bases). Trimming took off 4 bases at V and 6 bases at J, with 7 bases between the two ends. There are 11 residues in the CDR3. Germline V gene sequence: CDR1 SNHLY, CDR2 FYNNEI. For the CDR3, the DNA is TGTGCCAGCAGTGTAGCGTCCGAGCAGTACGTC. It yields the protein CASSVASEQYV.

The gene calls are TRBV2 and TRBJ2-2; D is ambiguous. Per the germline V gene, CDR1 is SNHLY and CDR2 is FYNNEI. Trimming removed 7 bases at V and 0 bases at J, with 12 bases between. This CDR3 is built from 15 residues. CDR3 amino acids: CASIREFANTGELFF. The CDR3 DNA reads TGTGCCAGCATCCGCGAATTTGCGAACACCGGGGAGCTGTTTTTT.

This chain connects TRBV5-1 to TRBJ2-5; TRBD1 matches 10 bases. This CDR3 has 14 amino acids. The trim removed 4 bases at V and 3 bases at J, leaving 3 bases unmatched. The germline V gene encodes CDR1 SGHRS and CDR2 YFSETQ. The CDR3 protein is CASSPGTGEETQYF. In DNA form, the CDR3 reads TGCGCCAGCAGCCCCGGGACAGGGGAAGAGACCCAGTACTTC.

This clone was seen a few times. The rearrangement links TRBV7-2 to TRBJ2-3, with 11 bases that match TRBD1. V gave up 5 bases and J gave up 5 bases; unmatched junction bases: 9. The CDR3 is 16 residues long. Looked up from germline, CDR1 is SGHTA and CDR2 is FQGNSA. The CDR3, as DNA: TGTGCCAGCAGCCCCAGCCGGACAGGGGGCAGAGATACGCAGTATTTT. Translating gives CASSPSRTGGRDTQYF.

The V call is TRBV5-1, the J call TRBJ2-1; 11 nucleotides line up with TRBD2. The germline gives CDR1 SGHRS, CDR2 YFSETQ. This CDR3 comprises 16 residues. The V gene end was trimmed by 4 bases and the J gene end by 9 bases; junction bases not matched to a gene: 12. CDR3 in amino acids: CASSVDPGLAVGEQFF. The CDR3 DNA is TGCGCCAGCAGCGTGGATCCGGGACTAGCGGTAGGTGAGCAGTTCTTC.

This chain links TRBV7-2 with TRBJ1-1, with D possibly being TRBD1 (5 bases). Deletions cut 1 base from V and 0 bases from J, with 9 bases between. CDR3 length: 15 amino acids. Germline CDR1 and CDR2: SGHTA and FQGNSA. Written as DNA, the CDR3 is TGTGCCAGCAGCTTAGTACGGGGGGTGAACACTGAAGCTTTCTTT. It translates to CASSLVRGVNTEAFF.